This TCR beta chain was captured in a study of blood T cell repertoires in COVID-19. Study context: Both acute and convalescent COVID-19 samples were obtained from the United States, Italy and Spain.

Original data processing: Amplification with reference gene primers provided the estimates of nucleated cell counts. Assay: immunoSEQ multiplex PCR; the TCRdb copy retains only in-frame clones and omits some. The D gene and trimming were derived from the DNA, and the V and J assignments and clone size from that table. The profile shows around 26,000 clones, roughly 92% of them singletons. This CDR3 is 14 amino acids long. The V gene end was trimmed by 7 bases and the J gene end by 2 bases; junction bases not matched to a gene: 7. CDR1 is MDHEN, CDR2 SYDVKM, per germline. The chain combines TRBV28 with TRBJ2-7, with 8 nucleotides matching TRBD1. The source is a human donor in a cohort sampled during active COVID-19. Input material: peripheral blood. The CDR3 here is CASMQPGQAYEQYF. In DNA, the CDR3 is TGTGCCAGCATGCAACCGGGACAGGCCTACGAGCAGTACTTC.